Shown below are 13 T cell receptor beta chains from a single sample sequenced in a study of cytotoxic CD8 clonotypes in ibrutinib-treated CLL. TCRdb's copy holds only in-frame clones and misses some; the assay was immunoSEQ multiplex PCR. Found here are about 160,000 clones, 81% of them singletons; the top ten hold around 2.1%. The input for sequencing was PBMCs, taken after 12 months of ibrutinib treatment. The receptors were gathered from a human donor with chronic lymphocytic leukemia.

The chain carries TRBV25-1 and TRBJ2-7; D is unclear. Germline V gene lookup returns CDR1 MGHDK and CDR2 SYGVNS. V was trimmed by 11 bases and J by 3 bases, leaving 5 bases between them. This CDR3 comprises 9 residues. Here the CDR3 reads CARNYEQYF. CDR3 DNA: TGTGCCCGAAACTACGAGCAGTACTTC.

The rearrangement links TRBV6-5 to TRBJ2-1; tentatively, D is TRBD2 (7 bases). V lost 0 bases and J lost 13, with 16 bases in between. Germline V CDR1 and CDR2: MNHEY, SVGAGI. The CDR3 covers 14 residues. The CDR3 spells CASSYSSGGRGQFF. CDR3 in DNA: TGTGCCAGCAGTTACTCCTCCGGGGGGCGGGGACAGTTCTTC.

The V gene is TRBV7-8, the J gene TRBJ2-7; TRBD1 is a possible D gene (5 bases). Trimming took off 5 bases at V and 2 bases at J, with 13 bases between the two ends. CDR3 length: 14 residues. Germline loops: CDR1 SGHVS, CDR2 FQNEAQ. DNA for the CDR3: TGTGCCAGCAGCCCCGGGCGGACAACCTACGAGCAGTACTTC. It encodes CASSPGRTTYEQYF.

This clone occurred once. The sample carries other DNA sequences with the same CDR3. V and J are TRBV9 and TRBJ2-7, with 10 nucleotides matching TRBD2. Germline values: CDR1 SGDLS, CDR2 YYNGEE. The CDR3 is 14 amino acids. V trimming: 3 bases; J trimming: 0 bases; junction bases outside the gene matches: 0. In DNA form, the CDR3 reads TGTGCCAGCAGCGGGACTAGCGGCTCCTACGAGCAGTACTTC. Protein: CASSGTSGSYEQYF.

The gene calls are TRBV25-1 and TRBJ2-3; TRBD2 might be the D (6 bases). Germline V gene sequence: CDR1 MGHDK, CDR2 SYGVNS. This CDR3 has 14 amino acids. Trimming took off 4 bases at V and 2 bases at J, with 10 bases between the two ends. The CDR3: CASSVRESTDTQYF. The CDR3 DNA sequence: TGTGCCAGCAGTGTCCGGGAGTCCACAGATACGCAGTATTTT. The variable domain in full, with the rest retrieved from reference TRBV25-1 and TRBJ2-3, is EADIYQTPRYLVIGTGKKITLECSQTMGHDKMYWYQQDPGMELHLIHYSYGVNSTEKGDLSSESTVSRIRTEHFPLTLESARPSHTSQYLCASSVRESTDTQYFGPGTRLTVL.

This chain joins TRBV2 and TRBJ2-3, with D possibly being TRBD1 or TRBD2 (5 bases each). The CDR3 sequence is 15 residues long. Germline loops: CDR1 SNHLY, CDR2 FYNNEI. CDR3 in amino acids: CAGTAVFSSTDTQYF. For the CDR3, the DNA is TGTGCTGGGACCGCGGTATTTTCTAGCACAGATACGCAGTATTTT.

The V and J genes are TRBV5-1 and TRBJ1-2; TRBD1 aligns across 8 bases. The CDR3 has 17 residues. The V segment lost 3 bases and the J segment 5 bases; nucleotides outside the gene matches: 15. Germline-derived CDR1 and CDR2 are SGHRS and YFSETQ. CDR3 bases: TGCGCCAGCAGCTCTCAGGTGCAAGACAGGGGAACATATGGCTACACCTTC. Protein product: CASSSQVQDRGTYGYTF.

The chain uses TRBV7-9 and TRBJ2-7; the match to TRBD1 covers 10 bases. Germline V gene lookup returns CDR1 SEHNR and CDR2 FQNEAQ (reference sequence). V lost 6 bases to trimming and J lost 2 bases; unmatched junction nucleotides: 13. CDR3 length equals 17 residues. The CDR3 nucleotides are TGTGCCAGCAGACCTAAGACCGGGACAGGGGATACCTACGAGCAGTACTTC. Its protein is CASRPKTGTGDTYEQYF. Filled out from reference TRBV7-9 and TRBJ2-7, the complete variable domain reads DTGVSQNPRHKITKRGQNVTFRCDPISEHNRLYWYRQTLGQGPEFLTYFQNEAQLEKSRLLSDRFSAERPKGSFSTLEIQRTEQGDSAMYLCASRPKTGTGDTYEQYFGPGTRLTVT.

This clone has more than one count but fewer than ten. The chain couples TRBV28 to TRBJ1-5; D gene ambiguous. V shed 2 bases and J shed 0 bases, with 2 bases lying between them. Germline loops: CDR1 MDHEN, CDR2 SYDVKM. The CDR3 runs 13 residues. The CDR3 is CASSLVSNQPQHF. The CDR3 DNA follows: TGTGCCAGCAGTTTAGTTAGCAATCAGCCCCAGCATTTT.

The chain joins TRBV6-5 to TRBJ1-4; no firm D call. The V gene lost 2 bases and the J gene lost 6 bases, with 13 bases spanning the gap. The CDR3 extends over 15 amino acids. Germline assignment: CDR1 MNHEY and CDR2 SVGAGI. This CDR3 reads CASSYGPSSDEKLFF. DNA of the CDR3: TGTGCCAGCAGTTACGGACCTTCATCGGATGAAAAACTGTTTTTT.

The chain uses TRBV19 and TRBJ1-2; D uncertain. CDR1 and CDR2 (germline): LNHDA, SQIVND (reference sequence). This CDR3 is 18 amino acids long. V shed 6 bases and J shed 4 bases, with 27 bases lying between them. CDR3 amino acids: CASRSVMPRPRNAYGYTF. CDR3 DNA: TGTGCCAGTAGGTCCGTCATGCCCCGGCCCCGGAACGCCTATGGCTACACCTTC. The entire variable domain, with the rest obtained from reference TRBV19 and TRBJ1-2, is as follows: DGGITQSPKYLFRKEGQNVTLSCEQNLNHDAMYWYRQDPGQGLRLIYYSQIVNDFQKGDIAEGYSVSREKKESFPLTVTSAQKNPTAFYLCASRSVMPRPRNAYGYTFGSGTRLTVV.

The chain couples TRBV13 to TRBJ2-3, with D perhaps TRBD1 (5 bases). The V end lost 11 bases, the J end lost 6 bases, and 21 bases lay between the germline ends. The CDR3 totals 14 residues. The germline CDR1 and CDR2 sequences are PRHDT and FYEKMQ (reference sequence). CDR3 sequence reads: CAVSQGGKGDTQYF. The CDR3, as DNA: TGTGCCGTCTCTCAGGGTGGGAAGGGGGATACGCAGTATTTT.

The rearrangement uses TRBV4-3 and TRBJ2-7; D is ambiguous. This CDR3 is built from 14 residues. Germline V gene lookup returns CDR1 LGHNA and CDR2 YSLEER. V was clipped by 0 bases and J by 2 bases, with 8 bases between them. CDR3 bases: TGCGCCAGCAGCCAAGAACTGGCCCCCTACGAGCAGTACTTC. This encodes CASSQELAPYEQYF.